The clone carrying this TCR beta chain was detected ten times or more. Antigen specificity is unknown. This sample stems from a study of read filtering for tumor transcriptome and immune sequencing. Molecular barcoded adaptors covering alpha/delta and beta/gamma chains were used on approximately 400 ng RNA. A single record per CDR3 protein comes from TCRdb applying MiXCR to the reads. The sample carries more than 45,000 distinct CDR3 sequences, less than 20% recorded once. Study-level results: IR-seq captured clonotypes deeper and more reliably than RNA-seq. The sorted CD138-negative fraction was a mixed bone marrow immune population, not purified T cells.

Sampling of bone marrow took place during active disease in every patient. Germline values: CDR1 LNHNV, CDR2 YYDKDF (reference sequence). The CDR3 has 15 amino acids. The V end lost 3 bases, the J end lost 2 bases, and 13 bases lay between the germline ends. Sequenced material: a population of CD138-negative cells sorted from bone marrow. This clonotype was sampled from a donor older than 35 with multiple myeloma. V is TRBV15 and J is TRBJ2-5; D possibly corresponds to TRBD2 (5 bases). CDR3 amino acids: CATSRELGAQETQYF. The CDR3 DNA sequence: TGTGCCACCAGCAGGGAACTAGGTGCGCAAGAGACCCAGTACTTC.